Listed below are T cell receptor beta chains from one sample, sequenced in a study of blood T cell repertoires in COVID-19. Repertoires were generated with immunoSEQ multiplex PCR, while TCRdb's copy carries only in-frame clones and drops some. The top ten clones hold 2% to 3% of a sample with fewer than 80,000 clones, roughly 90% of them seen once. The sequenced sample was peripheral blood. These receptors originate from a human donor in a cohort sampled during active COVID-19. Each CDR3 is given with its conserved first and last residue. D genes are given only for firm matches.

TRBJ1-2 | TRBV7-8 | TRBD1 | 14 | TGTGCCAGCAGCTGGAGACAGGGGAGCTATGGCTACACCTTC | CASSWRQGSYGYTF
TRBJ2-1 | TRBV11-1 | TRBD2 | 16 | TGTGCCAGCAGCTTTCGTAGCGGGAACTTCTACAATGAGCAGTTCTTC | CASSFRSGNFYNEQFF
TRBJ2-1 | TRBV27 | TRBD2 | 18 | TGTGCCAGCAGTTTACGGTCGCCCGGTCTAGCGGGAGTGCGGGAGCAGTTCTTC | CASSLRSPGLAGVREQFF
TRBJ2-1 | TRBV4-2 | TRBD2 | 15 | TGTGCCAGCAGCACCCGGGGGGGCTCCTACAATGAGCAGTTCTTC | CASSTRGGSYNEQFF
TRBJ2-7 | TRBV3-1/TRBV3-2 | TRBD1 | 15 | TGTGCCAGCAGCTCACCCGGACAGGGACTTTACGAGCAGTACTTC | CASSSPGQGLYEQYF
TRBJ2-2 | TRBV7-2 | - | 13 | TGTGCCAGCAGCTTACAGAGCGGCGGGGAGCTGTTTTTT | CASSLQSGGELFF
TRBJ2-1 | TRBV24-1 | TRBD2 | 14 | TGTGCCACCAGTGAAGCGGGAGGGGGCGATGAGCAGTTCTTC | CATSEAGGGDEQFF
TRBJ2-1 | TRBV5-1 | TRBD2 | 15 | TGCGCCAGCAGCTTGGGACTAGGGAGGGTGGATGAGCAGTTCTTC | CASSLGLGRVDEQFF
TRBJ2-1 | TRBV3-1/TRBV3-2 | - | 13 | TGTGCCAGCAGCCAAGGGTTATGGGGGGAACGGTTCTTC | CASSQGLWGERFF
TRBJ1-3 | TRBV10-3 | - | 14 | TGTGCCATCAGTGAGAGGGGCTCTGGAAACACCATATATTTT | CAISERGSGNTIYF
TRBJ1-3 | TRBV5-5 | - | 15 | TGTGCCAGCAGCGAAAGCACTACCTCTGGAAACACCATATATTTT | CASSESTTSGNTIYF
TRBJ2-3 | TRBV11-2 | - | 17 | TGTGCCAGCAGCTCCTCGGCCGGGAGCGGCGGCACAGATACGCAGTATTTT | CASSSSAGSGGTDTQYF
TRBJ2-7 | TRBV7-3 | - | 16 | TGTGCCAGCAGCTCCCTATGTTTGCGGAGGGCCTACGAGCAGTACTTC | CASSSLCLRRAYEQYF